This TCR beta chain originates from a study of vaccination and CD4 T cells after COVID-19. Overall study: Convalescent donors were composed of six males and four females, of whom two were Hispanic. Median time from COVID diagnosis to post-COVID sampling was under 120 days (35 to 161).

As for treatment: roughly 10-day PBMC culture with coronavirus spike peptide pools or control peptides (ViraFEST assay). In the case of this clonotype: Its specificity is not known.

The germline gives CDR1 SGHRS, CDR2 YFSETQ. The CDR3 extends over 15 amino acids. Between the trimmed V and J ends, which lost 0 bases and 1 base, there was a span of 11 bases. The Oncomine TCR Beta short-read assay sequenced DNA from cultured CD4+ T cells. Cultured CD4+ T cells yielded the extracted genomic DNA. One entry per CDR3 protein results from TCRdb running MiXCR on the PCR reads. This table has over 9,000 distinct CDR3 sequences, roughly 25% appearing once. The sequenced sample was CD4+ T cells from blood, cultured in vitro, obtained after SARS-CoV-2 vaccination. The rearrangement joins TRBV5-1 to TRBJ2-7, with D perhaps matching TRBD1 or TRBD2 (5 bases each). The source is a human donor who had recovered from COVID-19. CDR3 DNA sequence: TGCGCCAGCAGCTTGGAGGGGAGCGGATCCTACGAGCAGTACTTC. As protein: CASSLEGSGSYEQYF.